This is a list of T cell receptor beta chains from one sample in a study of PD-L1 blockade in urothelial cancer. Sequencing used immunoSEQ multiplex PCR; TCRdb keeps in-frame clones, though not all of them. The sample holds more than 45,000 clones, almost 85% seen once. The sample consisted of PBMCs, taken around atezolizumab (anti-PD-L1) treatment. The source is a man between 65 and 85 years old with urothelial cancer. Both conserved end residues are part of each CDR3. D genes are given only for firm matches. Clone size is stated in some rows and not others, as once, few, many or a class when expanded.

clone_size d_call j_call v_call cdr3_aa cdr3_nt
. TRBD1 TRBJ2-7 TRBV6-5 CASSYSGQVREQYF TGTGCCAGCAGTTACTCGGGACAGGTTCGCGAGCAGTACTTC
. . TRBJ1-1 TRBV10-1 CASSVDSWTEAFF TGCGCCAGCAGTGTGGACTCATGGACTGAAGCTTTCTTT
few . TRBJ1-5 TRBV18 CASSQENQPQHF TGTGCCAGCTCACAAGAGAATCAGCCCCAGCATTTT
. TRBD1 TRBJ2-7 TRBV28 CASSRGRGRDHEQYF TGTGCCAGCAGCCGGGGCAGGGGGCGCGACCACGAGCAGTACTTC
. . TRBJ1-2 TRBV10-3 CAIYGETGYGYTF TGTGCCATCTACGGGGAAACGGGCTATGGCTACACCTTC
. . TRBJ1-1 TRBV6-6 CASSYSSGMNTEAFF TGTGCCAGCAGTTACTCCTCAGGGATGAACACTGAAGCTTTCTTT
once TRBD2 TRBJ2-2 TRBV11-2 CASSSRPGAGGRNTGELFF TGTGCCAGCAGCTCAAGGCCGGGGGCGGGAGGACGCAACACCGGGGAGCTGTTTTTT
. TRBD2 TRBJ2-7 TRBV28 CASSLRARAGGPYEQYF TGTGCCAGCAGTTTAAGGGCGCGGGCGGGAGGGCCTTACGAGCAGTACTTC
. TRBD1 TRBJ1-1 TRBV5-1 CASSSGQGIWNTEAFF TGCGCCAGCAGCTCGGGACAGGGGATTTGGAACACTGAAGCTTTCTTT
. TRBD2 TRBJ2-7 TRBV5-1 CASSLARRRVGLAVSYEQYF TGCGCCAGCAGCTTGGCCAGGAGGAGAGTGGGACTAGCGGTTTCCTACGAGCAGTACTTC
. . TRBJ2-3 TRBV11-2 CASSFNRQPADTQYF TGTGCCAGCAGCTTCAACAGGCAACCGGCAGATACGCAGTATTTT
once TRBD2 TRBJ2-5 TRBV28 CASTPGGDRKTQYF TGTGCCAGCACCCCTGGGGGGGATCGGAAGACCCAGTACTTC
. . TRBJ1-2 TRBV30 CAWSVSRVYGYTF TGTGCCTGGAGTGTATCCCGCGTATATGGCTACACCTTC
. . TRBJ2-1 TRBV5-4 CASSPSDEWGREQFF TGTGCCAGCAGCCCCTCGGATGAGTGGGGCAGGGAGCAGTTCTTC